There are many counts of the clone carrying this T cell receptor (beta chain). The target antigen is unknown. This sample stems from a study of T-cell reconstitution after alpha-beta-depleted transplantation in children. Study-level findings and limits: One year after transplant, T-cell counts and diversity came mostly from newly produced T cells. Alpha-beta T cells about two months after transplant reportedly derived from several hundred expanded graft clones. From surviving recipient T cells and thymic progenitors came the high day-60 TCRbeta diversity observed in some patients.

Preparation of the TCRbeta library was carried out with unique molecular identifiers. TCRdb passed the PCR reads through MiXCR, listing each CDR3 protein once. This repertoire shows roughly 110,000 distinct CDR3 sequences, about a tenth found once; its top ten account for 34%. This CDR3 contains 15 residues. V was pared by 0 bases and J by 8 bases, with 7 bases of the junction left unmatched. Germline V lookup: CDR1 SGHRS, CDR2 YFSETQ. The sequenced sample was PBMCs, obtained before TCRalphabeta/CD19-depleted stem cell transplant. The sequence was collected from a boy younger than 10 with acute lymphoblastic leukemia, due to receive a stem cell transplant. The chain is built from TRBV5-1 and TRBJ2-3, with TRBD1 matching 9 bases. The CDR3 nucleotides are TGCGCCAGCAGCTTGGCCGGACAGGGGACCGCTACGCAGTATTTT. Translating it yields CASSLAGQGTATQYF.